The next 20 T cell receptor beta chains were all read from a single sample in a study of vaccination and CD4 T cells after COVID-19. Documented treatment: roughly 11-day PBMC culture with coronavirus spike peptide pools or control peptides (ViraFEST assay). Sequencing of the DNA from cultured CD4+ T cells was carried out with the Oncomine TCR Beta short-read assay. Each CDR3 protein gets one entry after TCRdb re-called the PCR reads with MiXCR. The sample holds 15,000 to 20,000 distinct CDR3 sequences; around 46% are singletons and the top ten take about 5.7%. These receptors have no identified antigens. This sample comprised CD4+ T cells from blood, cultured in vitro, obtained before SARS-CoV-2 vaccination. These receptors originate from a human donor who had recovered from COVID-19.

The chain combines TRBV7-9 with TRBJ1-6; 8 bases align to TRBD1. The CDR3 covers 16 residues. V lost 5 bases to trimming and J lost 6 bases; unmatched junction nucleotides: 9. Per the germline V gene, CDR1 is SEHNR and CDR2 is FQNEAQ (reference sequence). The DNA for the CDR3 is TGTGCCAGCAGCCTCTGGACAGGGACTGGTAATTCACCCCTCCACTTT. Protein sequence: CASSLWTGTGNSPLHF.

This chain links TRBV14 with TRBJ2-3; D is undetermined. The V gene lost 4 bases and the J gene lost 3 bases, with 8 bases spanning the gap. The CDR3 runs 13 residues. The germline CDR1 and CDR2 sequences are SGHDN and FVKESK. DNA for the CDR3: TGTGCCAGCAGCCTAAACCCTACAGATACGCAGTATTTT. Its translation is CASSLNPTDTQYF.

This chain uses TRBV10-2 with TRBJ1-1, with 7 bases that match TRBD1. The CDR3 is made up of 13 amino acids. J lost 4 bases, V lost 5 bases, and 4 bases had no gene match. The germline CDR1 and CDR2 sequences are WSHSY and SAAADI. The CDR3 sequence is CASSKGQLTEAFF. CDR3 DNA: TGCGCCAGCAGTAAGGGACAGCTCACTGAAGCTTTCTTT.

This clonotype has just a few counts. The chain uses TRBV20-1 and TRBJ2-1; the match to TRBD2 covers 7 bases. The CDR3 consists of 15 residues. Germline V gene lookup returns CDR1 DFQATT and CDR2 SNEGSKA (reference sequence). With V trimmed by 2 bases and J by 8 bases, 12 bases remained unmatched. The CDR3 protein is CSARNLRSSGDEQFF. Here the CDR3 DNA reads TGCAGTGCTAGAAATCTCCGTTCTAGCGGCGATGAGCAGTTCTTC.

V and J are TRBV20-1 and TRBJ1-5, with a weak D call TRBD1 (6 bases). The V gene lost 3 bases and the J gene lost 4 bases, with 10 bases spanning the gap. This CDR3 contains 13 residues. Germline CDR1 and CDR2: DFQATT and SNEGSKA (reference sequence). This chain's CDR3 is CSARTGPNQPQHF. CDR3 DNA: TGCAGTGCTAGGACAGGCCCGAATCAGCCCCAGCATTTT.

This sequence joins TRBV19 and TRBJ1-3, with D perhaps TRBD1 (6 bases). The length of the CDR3 is 17 residues. V gave up 1 base and J gave up 0 bases, with 13 bases separating them. Germline lookup yields CDR1 LNHDA and CDR2 SQIVND (reference sequence). This chain's CDR3 is CASSIGGAVSSGNTIYF. CDR3 sequence (DNA): TGTGCCAGTAGTATAGGGGGGGCGGTGAGCTCTGGAAACACCATATATTTT. The complete variable domain, with remaining parts taken from reference TRBV19 and TRBJ1-3, reads DGGITQSPKYLFRKEGQNVTLSCEQNLNHDAMYWYRQDPGQGLRLIYYSQIVNDFQKGDIAEGYSVSREKKESFPLTVTSAQKNPTAFYLCASSIGGAVSSGNTIYFGEGSWLTVV.

The rearrangement links TRBV30 to TRBJ2-5; 8 nucleotides agree with TRBD1. This CDR3 has 13 amino acids. The trim removed 1 base at V and 4 bases at J, leaving 2 bases unmatched. Germline lookup yields CDR1 GTSNPN and CDR2 SVGIG (reference sequence). Written as DNA, the CDR3 is TGTGCCTGGAGTGGTACAGGGGGAGAGACCCAGTACTTC. Its translation: CAWSGTGGETQYF.

This sequence joins TRBV5-8 and TRBJ1-2; TRBD1 is a possible D gene (5 bases). Germline lookup yields CDR1 SGHTS and CDR2 YDEGEE. CDR3 length equals 12 residues. Between the trimmed V and J ends, which lost 5 bases and 4 bases, there was a span of 9 bases. The CDR3 loop reads CASSRDGYGYTF. The DNA for the CDR3 is TGTGCCAGCAGTAGGGACGGCTATGGCTACACCTTC.

CDR3 region: CASSYPSSGYTDTQYF. CDR3 in DNA: TGTGCCAGCAGTTACCCGTCTAGCGGATACACAGATACGCAGTATTTT. The chain employs TRBV6-2 or TRBV6-3 and TRBJ2-3, with 7 bases fitting TRBD2. This CDR3 contains 16 residues. Germline V CDR1 and CDR2: MNHEY, SVGEGT. V dropped 2 bases and J dropped 2; count of bases not matched to a gene: 7.

The chain has TRBV4-3 and TRBJ1-1; TRBD1 is a possible D gene (5 bases). CDR3 length: 14 amino acids. V was clipped by 0 bases and J by 5 bases, with 10 bases between them. Per the germline V gene, CDR1 is LGHNA and CDR2 is YSLEER. The CDR3 spells CASSQDKGWTEAFF. The CDR3 coding sequence is TGCGCCAGCAGCCAAGATAAGGGGTGGACTGAAGCTTTCTTT.

The genes are TRBV25-1 and TRBJ2-1, with D perhaps being TRBD1 or TRBD2 (5 bases each). V lost 4 bases and J lost 0, with 10 bases in between. This CDR3 comprises 15 residues. Germline values: CDR1 MGHDK, CDR2 SYGVNS. The CDR3 nucleotides are TGTGCCAGCAGTGGGGGACGGAGCTCCTACAATGAGCAGTTCTTC. As protein: CASSGGRSSYNEQFF.

V gene TRBV10-3 combines with J gene TRBJ2-6, with 7 bases matching TRBD1. This CDR3 spans 16 amino acids. Germline V gene lookup returns CDR1 ENHRY and CDR2 SYGVKD. V was pared by 2 bases and J by 1 base, with 2 bases of the junction left unmatched. CDR3: CAISEGTVSGANVLTF. CDR3 nucleotides: TGTGCCATCAGTGAGGGGACAGTTTCTGGGGCCAACGTCCTGACTTTC.

This clonotype has a handful of counts. This rearrangement joins TRBV7-2 to TRBJ1-1; tentative D call: TRBD1 (5 bases). The CDR3 length is 15 residues. Trimming pared 5 bases from V and 0 bases from J, leaving 13 bases between. Germline CDR1 reads SGHTA; CDR2 reads FQGNSA. As DNA, the CDR3 is TGTGCCAGCAGCACCCGATCAGGGTTGAACACTGAAGCTTTCTTT. This encodes CASSTRSGLNTEAFF.

This clonotype appeared a single time. CDR3 in DNA: TGTGCCAGGGGGTCCGGGGGAGGTAGCTCCTATAATTCACCCCTCCACTTT. This translates into CARGSGGGSSYNSPLHF. The chain combines TRBV6-4 with TRBJ1-6, with D possibly being TRBD1 (5 bases). The ends were cut back, 9 bases at V and 0 bases at J, with 18 bases in the middle. Germline assignment: CDR1 MRHNA and CDR2 SNTAGT. This CDR3 comprises 17 residues.

The V call is TRBV7-2, the J call TRBJ1-5; D gene uncertain. This CDR3 has 13 amino acids. CDR1 SGHTA and CDR2 FQGNSA come from the germline V gene. Deletions cut 1 base from V and 5 bases from J, with 6 bases between. Here the CDR3 reads CASSLVLDQPQHF. CDR3 nucleotide sequence: TGTGCCAGCAGCTTAGTATTGGATCAGCCCCAGCATTTT.

With regard to this clonotype: It is likely a read error, because the conserved phenylalanine at the end of the CDR3 is missing. The chain has TRBV7-8 and TRBJ1-1; D possibly corresponds to TRBD1 (5 bases). Between the trimmed V and J ends, which lost 1 base and 6 bases, there was a span of 12 bases. The CDR3 totals 14 residues. Looked up from germline, CDR1 is SGHVS and CDR2 is FQNEAQ. CDR3 in DNA: TGTGCCAGCAGCTTAGTGACAGAAGCCTCTGAAGCTTTCTGT. Its translation is CASSLVTEASEAFC.

The chain carries TRBV5-4 and TRBJ1-5; D remains unclear. Germline CDR1 and CDR2: SGHNT and YYREEE (reference sequence). This CDR3 spans 13 amino acids. V lost 1 base, J lost 5 bases, and 7 bases lay in between. Here the CDR3 DNA reads TGTGCCAGCAGCTTGACGCTTGATCAGCCCCAGCATTTT. This codes for CASSLTLDQPQHF. The variable domain in full, with the rest retrieved from reference TRBV5-4 and TRBJ1-5, is ETGVTQSPTHLIKTRGQQVTLRCSSQSGHNTVSWYQQALGQGPQFIFQYYREEENGRGNFPPRFSGLQFPNYSSELNVNALELDDSALYLCASSLTLDQPQHFGDGTRLSIL.

This sequence joins TRBV10-3 and TRBJ2-5, with 7 bases matching TRBD2. The CDR3 has 11 amino acids. Per the germline V gene, CDR1 is ENHRY and CDR2 is SYGVKD. V trimming: 11 bases; J trimming: 5 bases; junction bases outside the gene matches: 5. The CDR3 nucleotides are TGTGCCTCCGGGGAGGGGGAGACCCAGTACTTC. As protein: CASGEGETQYF.

The rearrangement links TRBV29-1 to TRBJ1-5, with 7 nucleotides matching TRBD1. There are 13 residues in the CDR3. Trimming at V came to 3 bases and at J to 4 bases, leaving 3 bases not matched to a gene. Germline assignment: CDR1 SQVTM and CDR2 ANQGSEA. The CDR3 DNA reads as TGCAGCGTTGAGCCAGGGGGGAATCAGCCCCAGCATTTT. This sequence encodes CSVEPGGNQPQHF.

This clonotype has a single count. This chain links TRBV6-5 with TRBJ2-7; 9 bases align to TRBD2. CDR1 and CDR2 (germline): MNHEY, SVGAGI. The J segment lost 7 bases and the V segment lost 2 bases, leaving 15 bases of the junction unmatched. This CDR3 is built from 17 residues. Here the CDR3 reads CASSYGGLAGRRDEQYF. The CDR3 region has the DNA TGTGCCAGCAGTTACGGAGGTCTAGCGGGGAGAAGAGATGAGCAGTACTTC.